The 18 T cell receptor beta chains below come from one sample, sequenced in a study of blood T cell repertoires in COVID-19 (dated by TCRdb to 2018 to 2021). Libraries were made using the immunoSEQ multiplex PCR assay. The table comes from immuneACCESS by way of TCRdb, which keeps in-frame sequences with V and J called. Part of the clones is missing from these tables; in studies checked, under half for an unresolved V gene and the rest for unknown reasons. In this sample the table shows 300,000 to 400,000 clones, about 89% of which occur a single time. The top ten clones comprise about 6% of the sample. Sequencing was performed on peripheral blood. All receptors derive from a woman aged 50 to 60 with COVID-19, enrolled during active disease.

This chain links TRBV3-1 (or the pseudogene TRBV3-2) with TRBJ2-7, with 8 bases fitting TRBD2. CDR3 length equals 14 residues. The germline gives CDR1 LGHDT, CDR2 YNNKEL (reference sequence). The J segment lost 6 bases and the V segment lost 7 bases, leaving 11 bases of the junction unmatched. The CDR3 region has the DNA TGTGCCAGCACTGCTGGACTAGCCCCTGGCGAGCAGTACTTC. Its translation: CASTAGLAPGEQYF.

The chain joins TRBV19 to TRBJ1-2, with a tentative D call TRBD1 (6 bases). The length of the CDR3 is 13 residues. V shed 7 bases and J shed 7 bases, with 16 bases lying between them. Per the germline V gene, CDR1 is LNHDA and CDR2 is SQIVND (reference sequence). CDR3 nucleotides: TGTGCCAGTACCGATGGGGGGGCGGTTGGCTACACCTTC. This translates into CASTDGGAVGYTF.

The V and J genes are TRBV19 and TRBJ2-1, with TRBD2 matching over 11 bases. From germline, CDR1 is LNHDA and CDR2 SQIVND (reference sequence). CDR3 length equals 16 residues. V shed 4 bases and J 7 bases; nucleotides not matched to a gene: 9. DNA of the CDR3: TGTGCCAGTAGTAAAACTAGCGGGAGATCGGTGAATGAGCAGTTCTTC. Its protein is CASSKTSGRSVNEQFF.

The chain has TRBV7-9 and TRBJ1-1; a possible D gene is TRBD1 (5 bases). This CDR3 spans 16 amino acids. Germline V gene lookup returns CDR1 SEHNR and CDR2 FQNEAQ (reference sequence). Trimming left V 4 bases short and J 0 bases short, with 15 bases between. The CDR3 loop is CASSSLGALVNTEAFF. DNA of the CDR3: TGTGCCAGCAGCTCCCTAGGGGCCCTGGTGAACACTGAAGCTTTCTTT.

The V and J genes are TRBV2 and TRBJ1-4, with TRBD1 matching over 7 bases. CDR1 is SNHLY, CDR2 FYNNEI, per germline. The CDR3 loop spans 14 amino acids. V shed 8 bases and J 7 bases; nucleotides not matched to a gene: 10. The CDR3 nucleotides read TGTGCCAGCTTAGGAGGGGGCGCGGGTGAAAAACTGTTTTTT. Translating gives CASLGGGAGEKLFF.

The chain is built from TRBV6-5 and TRBJ2-1; D gene uncertain. Germline assignment: CDR1 MNHEY and CDR2 SVGAGI. V lost 5 bases to trimming and J lost 12 bases, with 14 bases between them. The CDR3 has 12 amino acids. As DNA, the CDR3 is TGTGCCAGCAGTAACCGACTTCGCGTGCAGTTCTTC. This encodes CASSNRLRVQFF.

The J gene is TRBJ2-3, the V gene TRBV6-5; D gene uncertain. CDR1 MNHEY and CDR2 SVGAGI come from the germline V gene. The CDR3 spans 14 residues. Deletions cut 6 bases from V and 6 bases from J, with 16 bases between. CDR3 residues: CASRHGLLSDTQYF. The DNA for the CDR3 is TGTGCCAGCAGGCATGGGCTCTTGTCGGATACGCAGTATTTT.

The rearrangement joins TRBV14 to TRBJ1-1, with D perhaps TRBD1 (5 bases). V lost 0 bases to trimming and J lost 0 bases, with 11 bases between them. CDR3 size: 16 residues. Germline loops: CDR1 SGHDN, CDR2 FVKESK. The CDR3 reads CASSQDWGELNTEAFF. CDR3 DNA: TGTGCCAGCAGCCAAGATTGGGGGGAATTGAACACTGAAGCTTTCTTT.

The chain couples TRBV27 to TRBJ2-7; D gene ambiguous. Trimming stripped 3 bases from V and 2 bases from J, with 8 bases between. CDR3 length equals 13 residues. Germline V lookup: CDR1 MNHEY, CDR2 SMNVEV (reference sequence). This chain's CDR3 is CASSFTVTYEQYF. Here the CDR3 DNA reads TGTGCCAGCAGTTTTACAGTAACCTACGAGCAGTACTTC.

The chain has TRBV9 and TRBJ1-2; D may be TRBD1 (5 bases). Trimming pared 6 bases from V and 2 bases from J, leaving 17 bases between. This CDR3 is 15 amino acids long. Per germline, CDR1 SGDLS and CDR2 YYNGEE. CDR3 nucleotides: TGTGCCAGCAAAGTAGGTGGCGCAGGGAACTATGGCTACACCTTC. This gives the protein CASKVGGAGNYGYTF.

CDR3 DNA: TGTGCCAGCAGTCCCGGGACGGCCAGGGGTTCACCCCTCCACTTT. Protein product: CASSPGTARGSPLHF. The V call is TRBV2, the J call TRBJ1-6, with D possibly TRBD1 on 6 matching bases. The CDR3 runs to 15 residues. Germline V gene sequence: CDR1 SNHLY, CDR2 FYNNEI. V lost 5 bases and J lost 9, with 17 bases in between.

As DNA, the CDR3 is TGTGCCAGCAGCCAAGATACGGGACTACTAGCCAAAAACATTCAGTACTTC. Encoded protein: CASSQDTGLLAKNIQYF. The chain employs TRBV3-1 (or the pseudogene TRBV3-2) and TRBJ2-4, with 7 bases lining up with TRBD2. V was pared by 0 bases and J by 0 bases, with 5 bases of the junction left unmatched. Germline V CDR1 and CDR2: LGHDT, YNNKEL (reference sequence). The CDR3 consists of 17 residues.

This clone was recorded a few times. The rearrangement joins TRBV6-1 to TRBJ1-4; maybe TRBD1 (6 bases). Trimming shortened V by 2 bases and J by 8 bases, and 15 bases separated the two germline ends. The CDR3 extends over 15 amino acids. Germline V gene lookup returns CDR1 MNHNS and CDR2 SASEGT. DNA for the CDR3: TGTGCCAGCAGTGAACTGACATACCAGGGGGAAAAACTGTTTTTT. Residues: CASSELTYQGEKLFF.

The chain carries TRBV7-2 and TRBJ2-7; 8 bases align to TRBD1. Germline assignment: CDR1 SGHTA and CDR2 FQGNSA. This CDR3 is 14 amino acids long. The V and J ends lost 1 base and 7 bases, in that order; junction bases with no gene match: 6. The CDR3 DNA sequence: TGTGCCAGCAGCTTAGATGGCAGGGGGCGAGAGCAGTACTTC. This gives the protein CASSLDGRGREQYF. The complete variable domain, with remaining parts taken from reference TRBV7-2 and TRBJ2-7, reads GAGVSQSPSNKVTEKGKDVELRCDPISGHTALYWYRQSLGQGLEFLIYFQGNSAPDKSGLPSDRFSAERTGGSVSTLTIQRTQQEDSAVYLCASSLDGRGREQYFGPGTRLTVT.

This clone was observed a few times. V usage is TRBV29-1 and J usage is TRBJ1-2, with D hard to call. V was shortened by 2 bases and J by 5 bases, with 9 bases between the two germline ends. The CDR3 is made up of 12 amino acids. The germline CDR1 and CDR2 sequences are SQVTM and ANQGSEA. The CDR3 DNA is TGCAGCGTTGAACGGAGCTTTTATGGCTACACCTTC. Its translation: CSVERSFYGYTF. Using reference TRBV29-1 and TRBJ1-2 for the parts outside the CDR3, the full variable domain is SAVISQKPSRDICQRGTSLTIQCQVDSQVTMMFWYRQQPGQSLTLIATANQGSEATYESGFVIDKFPISRPNLTFSTLTVSNMSPEDSSIYLCSVERSFYGYTFGSGTRLTVV.

The chain joins TRBV6-5 to TRBJ1-3; 7 nucleotides line up with TRBD1. Trimming removed 6 bases from V and 2 bases from J; junction bases left unmatched: 7. This CDR3 comprises 15 residues. Germline V lookup: CDR1 MNHEY, CDR2 SVGAGI. The CDR3 spells CASSLDRYPGNTIYF. The CDR3 nucleotides are TGTGCCAGCAGCCTGGACAGGTACCCTGGAAACACCATATATTTT.

The chain has TRBV7-2 and TRBJ2-7; D is ambiguous. Germline CDR1 SGHTA, CDR2 FQGNSA. The CDR3 length is 11 residues. The V gene lost 4 bases and the J gene lost 2 bases, with 3 bases spanning the gap. The CDR3 DNA reads as TGTGCCAGCAGCTACACCTACGAGCAGTACTTC. This sequence encodes CASSYTYEQYF. The full variable domain, with the rest looked up from reference TRBV7-2 and TRBJ2-7, is GAGVSQSPSNKVTEKGKDVELRCDPISGHTALYWYRQSLGQGLEFLIYFQGNSAPDKSGLPSDRFSAERTGGSVSTLTIQRTQQEDSAVYLCASSYTYEQYFGPGTRLTVT.

This sequence joins TRBV30 and TRBJ2-3; 10 nucleotides align to TRBD2. This CDR3 contains 17 residues. Per the germline V gene, CDR1 is GTSNPN and CDR2 is SVGIG (reference sequence). The junction had 9 bases not matched to a gene; V was cut back by 3 bases and J by 0 bases. CDR3 nucleotides: TGTGCCTGGAGCGGGACTAGCGTTCTCGGTAGCACAGATACGCAGTATTTT. Translation: CAWSGTSVLGSTDTQYF. The whole variable domain, filled in from reference TRBV30 and TRBJ2-3, reads SQTIHQWPATLVQPVGSPLSLECTVEGTSNPNLYWYRQAAGRGLQLLFYSVGIGQISSEVPQNLSASRPQDRQFILSSKKLLLSDSGFYLCAWSGTSVLGSTDTQYFGPGTRLTVL.